This T cell receptor beta chain was obtained from a study of early T cells in non-severe SARS-CoV-2 infection. Across the study: Sequencing input comprised bulk RNA from unsorted whole blood; chain pairing was not available. Study conclusions and caveats: Anti-spike CD8 responses were favored in VDJdb matching, and private and CD4 specificities were missed.

Unique molecular identifiers were affixed to single, distinct cDNA molecules. TCRdb ran MiXCR on the 5' RACE reads and lists one entry per CDR3 protein. The table lists roughly 110,000 distinct CDR3 sequences, over 8.5% of them singletons. Comment on this clonotype: No antigen is known for it. The CDR3 carries no conserved terminal phenylalanine or tryptophan, so it likely arises from a read error.

Germline CDR1 is SGHVS and CDR2 is FQNEAQ. V shed 2 bases, J shed 8 bases, and the junction held 3 bases outside the gene matches. The CDR3 has 13 amino acids. V is TRBV7-8 and J is TRBJ2-4, with 7 bases matching TRBD1. The sample taken for sequencing was whole blood. This clonotype originated in an adult who was a healthcare worker with PCR-confirmed SARS-CoV-2 infection or an uninfected control (not recorded which). CDR3 coding DNA: TGTGCCAGCAGCTTACGTCAGGGGGACATTCAGTACTTA. This gives the protein CASSLRQGDIQYL.